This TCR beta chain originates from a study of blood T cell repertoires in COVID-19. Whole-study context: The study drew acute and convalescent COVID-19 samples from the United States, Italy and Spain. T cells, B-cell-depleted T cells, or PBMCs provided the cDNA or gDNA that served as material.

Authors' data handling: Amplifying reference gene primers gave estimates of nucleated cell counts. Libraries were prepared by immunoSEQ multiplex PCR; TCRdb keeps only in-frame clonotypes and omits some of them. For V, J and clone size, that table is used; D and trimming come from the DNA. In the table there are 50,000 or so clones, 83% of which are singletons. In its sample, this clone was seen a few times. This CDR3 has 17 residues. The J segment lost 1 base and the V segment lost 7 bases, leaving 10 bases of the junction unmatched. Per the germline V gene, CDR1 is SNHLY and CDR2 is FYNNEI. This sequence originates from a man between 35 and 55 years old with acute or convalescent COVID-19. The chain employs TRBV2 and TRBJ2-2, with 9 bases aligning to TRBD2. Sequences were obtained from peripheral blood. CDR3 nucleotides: TGTGCCAGCATCCTTCAGCGGGGGGCTAGGAACACCGGGGAGCTGTTTTTT. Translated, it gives CASILQRGARNTGELFF.